A selection of T cell receptor beta chains follows, all from one sample in a study of CD8 T cells in ankylosing spondylitis. TCRdb re-called the 5' RACE reads with MiXCR, one entry per CDR3 protein. The data contain roughly 150,000 distinct CDR3 sequences, about 7.3% of them singletons. The sequenced sample was blood, either unsorted or a sorted T cell fraction (not recorded which). These receptors originate from a female donor with ankylosing spondylitis or in good health (not recorded which). CDR3s include the opening cysteine and the closing phenylalanine or tryptophan. Each record gives: D gene, V gene, J gene, clone size, CDR3 protein, CDR3 DNA. The D gene is left open where the match is weak. Size tells how often a clone was seen (once, few, many) or the class of an expanded clone, and some rows leave it out.

TRBD2,TRBV10-3,TRBJ2-1,many,CAISESEGLAGYNEQFF,TGTGCCATCAGTGAGTCTGAGGGACTAGCGGGCTACAATGAGCAGTTCTTC
TRBD1,TRBV2,TRBJ2-1,many,CASSEGLGTGVVEQFF,TGTGCCAGCAGTGAAGGATTAGGGACAGGGGTTGTTGAGCAGTTCTTC
.,TRBV9,TRBJ1-4,many,CASSPSVGALGEKLFF,TGTGCCAGCAGCCCCTCCGTGGGGGCCCTTGGTGAAAAACTGTTTTTT
.,TRBV29-1,TRBJ2-5,many,CSVDGRQETQYF,TGCAGCGTTGACGGTCGTCAAGAGACCCAGTACTTC
TRBD2,TRBV4-3,TRBJ2-5,many,CASSQDLRTSGTSRTQYF,TGCGCCAGCAGCCAAGATCTTAGAACTAGCGGTACTTCGCGGACCCAGTACTTC
.,TRBV15,TRBJ2-3,many,CATSPTLRPTDTQYF,TGTGCCACCAGCCCAACGTTACGCCCCACAGATACGCAGTATTTT
.,TRBV6-1,TRBJ2-7,few,CASGKSGSSYEQYF,TGTGCCAGCGGGAAATCCGGGAGCTCCTACGAGCAGTACTTC
TRBD1,TRBV20-1,TRBJ1-1,many,CSARTGTGGVLGTFF,TGCAGTGCTAGAACCGGGACAGGGGGAGTACTGGGGACTTTCTTT
.,TRBV6-5,TRBJ2-5,many,CASSYSSPPGAQYF,TGTGCCAGCAGTTACTCGTCCCCTCCAGGGGCCCAGTACTTC
.,TRBV5-1,TRBJ2-1,many,CASSLDSASNEQFF,TGCGCCAGCAGCTTGGACAGTGCGAGTAATGAGCAGTTCTTC
.,TRBV5-1,TRBJ1-2,many,CASSLEPGAYGYTF,TGCGCCAGCAGCTTGGAACCGGGGGCATATGGCTACACCTTC
.,TRBV4-1,TRBJ2-1,.,CASSQGTRNLGQFF,TGCGCCAGCAGCCAAGGGACACGGAACCTCGGGCAGTTCTTC
.,TRBV20-1,TRBJ2-1,many,CSAATGTEQFF,TGCAGTGCCGCAACCGGGACGGAGCAGTTCTTC
TRBD1,TRBV3-1,TRBJ2-7,many,CASSQGDSSYEQYF,TGTGCCAGCAGCCAAGGGGACAGTAGTTACGAGCAGTACTTC
.,TRBV6-2/TRBV6-3,TRBJ1-2,many,CASSSTGYGYTF,TGTGCCAGCAGTTCAACAGGCTATGGCTACACCTTC
.,TRBV11-2,TRBJ2-3,many,CASSPTGTSGATDTQYF,TGTGCCAGCAGCCCCACCGGAACTAGTGGCGCGACAGATACGCAGTATTTT
.,TRBV6-1,TRBJ1-1,many,CASSRTEPTEAFF,TGTGCCAGCAGTAGGACAGAGCCCACTGAAGCTTTCTTT
TRBD1,TRBV7-2,TRBJ1-5,many,CASSLATQGYQPQHF,TGTGCCAGCAGCTTAGCAACACAGGGGTATCAGCCCCAGCATTTT
.,TRBV12-3/TRBV12-4,TRBJ1-1,many,CASTLQGLRTVRAFF,TGTGCCAGCACCCTTCAGGGACTTCGCACCGTTAGAGCTTTCTTT
.,TRBV7-9,TRBJ2-3,.,CASSHKGADTQYF,TGTGCCAGCAGCCATAAGGGGGCAGATACGCAGTATTTT
TRBD1,TRBV11-1,TRBJ2-3,few,CASSLGVDLTGGTDTQYF,TGTGCCAGCAGCTTAGGGGTCGATTTGACAGGGGGCACAGATACGCAGTATTTT
TRBD1,TRBV6-1,TRBJ1-5,many,CASSRLTGGNQPQHF,TGTGCCAGCAGTCGTCTCACAGGGGGCAATCAGCCCCAGCATTTT
.,TRBV7-2,TRBJ2-5,.,CASSLNAQETQYF,TGTGCCAGCAGCTTAAATGCCCAAGAGACCCAGTACTTC
TRBD1,TRBV7-2,TRBJ1-2,many,CASTGQGPRGNYGYTF,TGTGCCAGCACTGGACAGGGGCCGAGGGGTAACTATGGCTACACCTTC
TRBD1,TRBV20-1,TRBJ1-2,few,CSAREFGRGHGYTF,TGCAGTGCTAGAGAGTTCGGCAGGGGGCATGGCTACACCTTC
.,TRBV5-1,TRBJ2-1,many,CASSSLAPSSYNEQFF,TGCGCCAGCAGCTCGTTAGCGCCGAGCTCCTACAATGAGCAGTTCTTC
.,TRBV28,TRBJ1-1,many,CASRPPGSNTEAFF,TGTGCCAGCAGACCCCCCGGGAGTAACACTGAAGCTTTCTTT
.,TRBV7-2,TRBJ2-3,many,CASSPPGTQYF,TGTGCCAGCAGCCCCCCTGGTACGCAGTATTTT
.,TRBV7-9,TRBJ2-7,many,CASSSPGVQGGEQYF,TGTGCCAGCAGCTCCCCTGGGGTCCAGGGGGGCGAGCAGTACTTC
.,TRBV7-9,TRBJ1-1,many,CASRGGFPEAFF,TGTGCCAGCAGAGGAGGGTTCCCTGAAGCTTTCTTT